Listed here are 16 T cell receptor beta chains from one sample, sequenced in a study of tumor T cells in aggressive B-cell lymphoma. TCRdb's table, derived via immunoSEQ multiplex PCR, lists solely in-frame clones and lacks some. The sample contains fewer than 3,500 clones, approximately 96% of which appear only once. The sequencing sample was made of tumor tissue. The receptors come from an adult with diffuse large B cell lymphoma.

The CDR3 sequence is CASSQDRGLAGEFEQFF. The CDR3 region has the DNA TGTGCCAGCAGCCAAGACCGAGGACTAGCGGGAGAATTCGAGCAGTTCTTC. The chain links TRBV14 to TRBJ2-1; 13 nucleotides agree with TRBD2. The CDR3 runs to 17 residues. Trimming took 0 bases from V and 10 from J; bases not matched to a gene: 9. Germline assignment: CDR1 SGHDN and CDR2 FVKESK.

The CDR3 nucleotides are TGCGCCAGCAGCCCGGGTGTATCGGACAGGAGGTTCAATCAGCCCCAGCATTTT. It encodes CASSPGVSDRRFNQPQHF. The rearrangement uses TRBV5-1 and TRBJ1-5, with 7 bases matching TRBD1. Germline V gives CDR1 SGHRS, CDR2 YFSETQ. CDR3 length equals 18 residues. The V segment lost 4 bases and the J segment 3 bases; nucleotides outside the gene matches: 16. Using reference TRBV5-1 and TRBJ1-5 for the parts outside the CDR3, the full variable domain is KAGVTQTPRYLIKTRGQQVTLSCSPISGHRSVSWYQQTPGQGLQFLFEYFSETQRNKGNFPGRFSGRQFSNSRSEMNVSTLELGDSALYLCASSPGVSDRRFNQPQHFGDGTRLSIL.

The chain carries TRBV5-8 and TRBJ2-7; D is perhaps TRBD2 (6 bases). This CDR3 region has 14 residues. Germline V lookup: CDR1 SGHTS, CDR2 YDEGEE. V lost 0 bases to trimming and J lost 2 bases, with 9 bases between them. Here the CDR3 reads CASSLDWGAYEQYF. In nucleotides, the CDR3 is TGTGCCAGCAGCTTGGACTGGGGGGCCTACGAGCAGTACTTC.

The chain has TRBV11-3 and TRBJ2-3; possible D gene TRBD2, 6 bases. With 4 bases removed from V and 0 bases from J, the gap between germline ends came to 14 bases. CDR3 size: 16 residues. CDR1 and CDR2 from the germline V gene are SGHNT and YENEEA. The DNA for the CDR3 is TGTGCCAGCAGCTCCAGGAGGGGACCTAGCACAGATACGCAGTATTTT. Amino acids: CASSSRRGPSTDTQYF.

The chain uses TRBV5-1 and TRBJ2-3, with D unclear. This CDR3 has 14 residues. Germline-derived CDR1 and CDR2 are SGHRS and YFSETQ. V was pared by 0 bases and J by 2 bases, with 7 bases between. The CDR3 sequence: CASSLALNTDTQYF. CDR3 bases: TGCGCCAGCAGCTTGGCGCTAAACACAGATACGCAGTATTTT.

V and J are TRBV30 and TRBJ2-3; D call uncertain. This CDR3 spans 14 amino acids. Looked up from germline, CDR1 is GTSNPN and CDR2 is SVGIG (reference sequence). Trimming cost V 4 bases and J 5 bases, with 16 bases left between them. The CDR3 here is CAWTPGLALDTQYF. The CDR3 DNA reads TGTGCCTGGACCCCGGGTCTCGCCTTAGATACGCAGTATTTT. Supplemented by reference TRBV30 and TRBJ2-3, the full variable domain reads SQTIHQWPATLVQPVGSPLSLECTVEGTSNPNLYWYRQAAGRGLQLLFYSVGIGQISSEVPQNLSASRPQDRQFILSSKKLLLSDSGFYLCAWTPGLALDTQYFGPGTRLTVL.

This clone occurred a few times. The rearrangement joins TRBV18 to TRBJ1-4, with 8 nucleotides matching TRBD1. With 3 bases clipped from V and 7 bases from J, the junction kept 4 bases outside the gene matches. Per germline, CDR1 KGHSH and CDR2 LQKENI. CDR3 length: 14 residues. The CDR3 reads CASSPDRATEKLFF. The CDR3 coding sequence is TGTGCCAGCTCACCGGACAGGGCAACTGAAAAACTGTTTTTT.

This sequence joins TRBV6-6 and TRBJ2-1; the D gene is possibly TRBD1 (6 bases). Germline CDR1 reads MNHNY; CDR2 reads SVGAGI (reference sequence). Trimming shortened V by 3 bases and J by 0 bases, and 9 bases separated the two germline ends. CDR3 length: 15 residues. The CDR3 here is CASSYPQGSYNEQFF. In DNA form, the CDR3 reads TGTGCCAGCAGTTATCCACAGGGCTCCTACAATGAGCAGTTCTTC.

The chain employs TRBV7-2 and TRBJ2-7; perhaps TRBD2 as D (5 bases). V was pared by 1 base and J by 0 bases, with 19 bases between. This CDR3 spans 18 amino acids. Germline loops: CDR1 SGHTA, CDR2 FQGNSA. For the CDR3, the DNA is TGTGCCAGCAGCTTAGTTGGGCCTAGTAGTAGCGACTCCTACGAGCAGTACTTC. Protein product: CASSLVGPSSSDSYEQYF.

The chain carries TRBV4-1 and TRBJ2-4, with D possibly TRBD2 on 5 matching bases. Germline CDR1 and CDR2: MGHRA and YSYEKL. CDR3 size: 15 residues. V was trimmed by 1 base and J by 0 bases, leaving 7 bases between them. CDR3 in amino acids: CASSQAGLAKNIQYF. In DNA form, the CDR3 reads TGCGCCAGCAGCCAAGCGGGGTTAGCCAAAAACATTCAGTACTTC.

The chain has TRBV2 and TRBJ1-5; D might be TRBD1 (5 bases). Germline CDR1 SNHLY, CDR2 FYNNEI. V shed 5 bases and J shed 1 base, with 9 bases lying between them. This CDR3 comprises 14 residues. CDR3: CASSWTQSNQPQHF. CDR3 nucleotides: TGTGCCAGCAGTTGGACACAAAGCAATCAGCCCCAGCATTTT.

This chain connects TRBV5-1 to TRBJ2-1, with 12 bases that match TRBD2. CDR3 length: 16 residues. Per germline, CDR1 SGHRS and CDR2 YFSETQ. Trimming at V came to 4 bases and at J to 1 base, leaving 3 bases not matched to a gene. The CDR3 nucleotides read TGCGCCAGCAGCACTGGACTAGCGGGGTCCTACAATGAGCAGTTCTTC. This gives the protein CASSTGLAGSYNEQFF.

The chain links TRBV11-2 to TRBJ1-2; a weak D match, TRBD1 (5 bases). The germline V and J ends were trimmed by 0 bases and 4 bases, with 15 bases remaining between them. The CDR3 has 16 residues. In germline, CDR1 is SGHAT, CDR2 FQNNGV. CDR3 residues: CASSLDQTAIIYGYTF. Written as DNA, the CDR3 is TGTGCCAGCAGCTTAGATCAGACAGCGATTATCTATGGCTACACCTTC.

The genes are TRBV5-6 and TRBJ1-4; tentatively, D is TRBD1 (6 bases). The CDR3 contains 16 residues. Germline V gives CDR1 SGHDT, CDR2 YYEEEE. V gave up 3 bases and J gave up 0 bases, with 12 bases separating them. CDR3 loop: CASSYTGFATNEKLFF. The CDR3 bases are TGTGCCAGCAGCTATACAGGGTTCGCAACTAATGAAAAACTGTTTTTT.

The J gene is TRBJ2-7, the V gene TRBV7-9; perhaps TRBD2 as D (5 bases). This CDR3 is 13 amino acids long. Looked up from germline, CDR1 is SEHNR and CDR2 is FQNEAQ (reference sequence). The V end was cut by 7 bases, the J end by 6 bases, with 16 bases between. The CDR3 is CASIALAEGEQYF. For the CDR3, the DNA is TGTGCCAGCATCGCCTTGGCAGAGGGCGAGCAGTACTTC.

V is TRBV18 and J is TRBJ1-6; TRBD1 matches at 9 bases. V was pared by 2 bases and J by 10 bases, with 3 bases of the junction left unmatched. In germline, CDR1 is KGHSH, CDR2 LQKENI. The CDR3 runs to 14 residues. This CDR3 is CASSPGTGSSPLHF. The DNA for the CDR3 is TGTGCCAGCTCACCAGGGACAGGGTCATCACCCCTCCACTTT. The full variable domain, its missing parts supplied by reference TRBV18 and TRBJ1-6, is NAGVMQNPRHLVRRRGQEARLRCSPMKGHSHVYWYRQLPEEGLKFMVYLQKENIIDESGMPKERFSAEFPKEGPSILRIQQVVRGDSAAYFCASSPGTGSSPLHFGNGTRLTVT.